The rows below give T cell receptor beta chains drawn from one sample of a study of OX40 agonist ivuxolimab in advanced cancers. Assay used: immunoSEQ multiplex PCR; TCRdb lists only in-frame clones, some missing. The data show approximately 26,000 clones, 83% seen once. The sequencing here drew on CD4+ or CD8+ T cells sorted from blood, taken in a trial of the OX40 agonist ivuxolimab. The receptor set was obtained from an adult with an advanced solid tumor such as melanoma, head and neck, liver or kidney cancer. CDR3s include the opening cysteine and the closing phenylalanine or tryptophan. The order of the fields is clone size, D gene, J gene, V gene, CDR3 DNA, CDR3 protein. D genes are given only for firm matches. Only some rows state a clone size, as once, few, many or a class for expanded clones.

clone_size: -
d_call: -
j_call: TRBJ2-7
v_call: TRBV11-1
cdr3_nt: TGTGCCAGCAGCTTAGTCGGCGGGGAGCAGTACTTC
cdr3_aa: CASSLVGGEQYF

clone_size: -
d_call: TRBD1
j_call: TRBJ2-7
v_call: TRBV6-5
cdr3_nt: TGTGCCAGCAGTTACTCGACAGGGAACGAGCAGTACTTC
cdr3_aa: CASSYSTGNEQYF

clone_size: -
d_call: TRBD2
j_call: TRBJ2-5
v_call: TRBV4-2
cdr3_nt: TGTGCCAGCAGCCAAGTAGCGGGGGGGGAAGAGACCCAGTACTTC
cdr3_aa: CASSQVAGGEETQYF

clone_size: -
d_call: TRBD2
j_call: TRBJ2-1
v_call: TRBV19
cdr3_nt: TGTGCCAGTAGTATAGGGGTAGCGGGGGGGTGGTACAATGAGCAGTTCTTC
cdr3_aa: CASSIGVAGGWYNEQFF

clone_size: -
d_call: -
j_call: TRBJ2-1
v_call: TRBV7-9
cdr3_nt: TGTGCCAGCTGCCCGGGGGATTACAATGAGCAGTTCTTC
cdr3_aa: CASCPGDYNEQFF

clone_size: -
d_call: TRBD2
j_call: TRBJ2-3
v_call: TRBV15
cdr3_nt: TGTGCCACCAGCACCTCGCGGACTAGCGGCACAGATACGCAGTATTTT
cdr3_aa: CATSTSRTSGTDTQYF

clone_size: -
d_call: -
j_call: TRBJ2-7
v_call: TRBV7-3
cdr3_nt: TGTGCCAGCAGCCCCCATGGGTCTCCCCAGCAGTACTTC
cdr3_aa: CASSPHGSPQQYF

clone_size: -
d_call: -
j_call: TRBJ2-2
v_call: TRBV21-1
cdr3_nt: TGTGCCAGCGTTGTGGTGGGCACCGGGGAGCTGTTTTTT
cdr3_aa: CASVVVGTGELFF

clone_size: -
d_call: -
j_call: TRBJ2-2
v_call: TRBV7-2
cdr3_nt: TGTGCCAGCAGCTTAGGGACATGGGAAACCGGGGAGCTGTTTTTT
cdr3_aa: CASSLGTWETGELFF

clone_size: -
d_call: TRBD2
j_call: TRBJ2-3
v_call: TRBV7-9
cdr3_nt: TGTGCCAGCAGCGGGACTAGCGGGGCCCCAGATACGCAGTATTTT
cdr3_aa: CASSGTSGAPDTQYF

clone_size: once
d_call: TRBD2
j_call: TRBJ2-5
v_call: TRBV7-2
cdr3_nt: TGTGCCACCAACCCCCTAGCGGGGTTCCAAGAGACCCAGTACTTC
cdr3_aa: CATNPLAGFQETQYF

clone_size: -
d_call: -
j_call: TRBJ2-1
v_call: TRBV4-1
cdr3_nt: TGCGCCAGCAGCCAAGTTGGAGGGGGGGATGGTGAGCAGTTCTTC
cdr3_aa: CASSQVGGGDGEQFF

clone_size: few
d_call: -
j_call: TRBJ2-7
v_call: TRBV29-1
cdr3_nt: TGCAGCGTTGTAGTCCGACAGACCTACGAGCAGTACTTC
cdr3_aa: CSVVVRQTYEQYF

clone_size: -
d_call: -
j_call: TRBJ1-2
v_call: TRBV13
cdr3_nt: TGTGCCAGCAGCTTAATAAGTGGCTTATACAGCAGTAACTATGGCTACACCTTC
cdr3_aa: CASSLISGLYSSNYGYTF

clone_size: -
d_call: TRBD1
j_call: TRBJ2-2
v_call: TRBV13
cdr3_nt: TGTGCCAGCAGCTGGAGGGGGACAGGGGGTTTTCCCGGGGAGCTGTTTTTT
cdr3_aa: CASSWRGTGGFPGELFF

clone_size: -
d_call: TRBD1
j_call: TRBJ1-1
v_call: TRBV2
cdr3_nt: TGTGCCAGCAGGTCGACAGGGCCGAACACTGAAGCTTTCTTT
cdr3_aa: CASRSTGPNTEAFF

clone_size: -
d_call: TRBD2
j_call: TRBJ2-7
v_call: TRBV7-2
cdr3_nt: TGTGCCAGCAGCACCCGGACTAGCGGGGGTTACGAGCAGTACTTC
cdr3_aa: CASSTRTSGGYEQYF

clone_size: -
d_call: TRBD2
j_call: TRBJ2-1
v_call: TRBV5-1
cdr3_nt: TGCGCCAGCAGCTTGGGGCTAGCGGGGTTAGATGAGCAGTTCTTC
cdr3_aa: CASSLGLAGLDEQFF

clone_size: -
d_call: -
j_call: TRBJ2-5
v_call: TRBV7-9
cdr3_nt: TGTGCCAGCAGCCCCCGACTAAACGACGAGACCCAGTACTTC
cdr3_aa: CASSPRLNDETQYF

clone_size: medium-sized
d_call: TRBD1
j_call: TRBJ2-2
v_call: TRBV4-1
cdr3_nt: TGCGCCAGCAGCCACGACAGGGGCTTGGGCGGGGAGCTGTTTTTT
cdr3_aa: CASSHDRGLGGELFF

clone_size: -
d_call: TRBD2
j_call: TRBJ2-3
v_call: TRBV7-9
cdr3_nt: TGTGCCAGCAGCCTTGAGCGGGGGGGGACAGATACGCAGTATTTT
cdr3_aa: CASSLERGGTDTQYF

clone_size: -
d_call: TRBD1
j_call: TRBJ1-1
v_call: TRBV7-9
cdr3_nt: TGTGCCAGCAGCTACCTAACAGGGGAGGTGTTGAACACTGAAGCTTTCTTT
cdr3_aa: CASSYLTGEVLNTEAFF

clone_size: -
d_call: -
j_call: TRBJ1-5
v_call: TRBV27
cdr3_nt: TGTGCCAGCAGTTTTCGTGGTGCCTATCAGCCCCAGCATTTT
cdr3_aa: CASSFRGAYQPQHF

clone_size: -
d_call: -
j_call: TRBJ2-1
v_call: TRBV9
cdr3_nt: TGTGCCAGCAGCGGCTCCGCTAGCATCCACAATGAGCAGTTCTTC
cdr3_aa: CASSGSASIHNEQFF

clone_size: -
d_call: -
j_call: TRBJ2-5
v_call: TRBV11-2
cdr3_nt: TGTGCCGGCAGCTTATATAGGGAACAGGGACAAGAGACCCAGTACTTC
cdr3_aa: CAGSLYREQGQETQYF

clone_size: -
d_call: -
j_call: TRBJ1-1
v_call: TRBV4-1
cdr3_nt: TGCGCCAGCAGCCAAACAGAGAACACTGAAGCTTTCTTT
cdr3_aa: CASSQTENTEAFF

clone_size: few
d_call: -
j_call: TRBJ1-5
v_call: TRBV9
cdr3_nt: TGTGCCAGCAGCGTAGGGAGGGGCAATCAGCCCCAGCATTTT
cdr3_aa: CASSVGRGNQPQHF

clone_size: -
d_call: TRBD1
j_call: TRBJ2-5
v_call: TRBV6-5
cdr3_nt: TGTGCCAGCAGGCCCAGGGGGCGACAAGAGACCCAGTACTTC
cdr3_aa: CASRPRGRQETQYF

clone_size: -
d_call: -
j_call: TRBJ2-2
v_call: TRBV7-9
cdr3_nt: TGTGCCAGCAGCCTAGAGAACACCGGGGAGCTGTTTTTT
cdr3_aa: CASSLENTGELFF

clone_size: -
d_call: -
j_call: TRBJ2-1
v_call: TRBV19
cdr3_nt: TGTGCCAGTAGTACGGGGCGCAATGAGCAGTTCTTC
cdr3_aa: CASSTGRNEQFF

clone_size: -
d_call: TRBD1
j_call: TRBJ1-5
v_call: TRBV4-1
cdr3_nt: TGCGCCAGCAGCCACCGGACAGGGGATCAGCCCCAGCATTTT
cdr3_aa: CASSHRTGDQPQHF

clone_size: few
d_call: -
j_call: TRBJ1-2
v_call: TRBV4-1
cdr3_nt: TGCGCCAGCAGCCAATTTGTCGACAGGCCGCCGGGCTACACCTTC
cdr3_aa: CASSQFVDRPPGYTF

clone_size: once
d_call: -
j_call: TRBJ2-5
v_call: TRBV5-1
cdr3_nt: TGCGCCAGCAGCTTGGACGTTGGAGGCGGTCCCCAAGAGACCCAGTACTTC
cdr3_aa: CASSLDVGGGPQETQYF

clone_size: -
d_call: TRBD1
j_call: TRBJ1-4
v_call: TRBV11-2
cdr3_nt: TGTGCCAGCAGCTTAAGGGGGGACAGGAGTAATGAAAAACTGTTTTTT
cdr3_aa: CASSLRGDRSNEKLFF

clone_size: -
d_call: -
j_call: TRBJ1-1
v_call: TRBV6-5
cdr3_nt: TGTGCCAGCAGTTTTCTGGACCTTGGGACTGAAGCTTTCTTT
cdr3_aa: CASSFLDLGTEAFF

clone_size: once
d_call: -
j_call: TRBJ2-1
v_call: TRBV7-3
cdr3_nt: TGTGCCAGCAGCTTAAGCACCCACCGAAATGAGCAGTTCTTC
cdr3_aa: CASSLSTHRNEQFF

clone_size: -
d_call: TRBD1
j_call: TRBJ2-2
v_call: TRBV27
cdr3_nt: TGTGCCAGCAGTTTAGGGGACAGGGTAACCGGGGAGCTGTTTTTT
cdr3_aa: CASSLGDRVTGELFF

clone_size: once
d_call: -
j_call: TRBJ2-1
v_call: TRBV7-9
cdr3_nt: TGTGCCAGCAGCTTAGAGGTCGGTAGCTCCTACAATGAGCAGTTCTTC
cdr3_aa: CASSLEVGSSYNEQFF

clone_size: -
d_call: -
j_call: TRBJ1-2
v_call: TRBV19
cdr3_nt: TGTGCCAGTAGTATATTGAGGGAACTAAACTATGGCTACACCTTC
cdr3_aa: CASSILRELNYGYTF

clone_size: -
d_call: -
j_call: TRBJ2-3
v_call: TRBV7-9
cdr3_nt: TGTGCCAGCAGCTCGCGGGGGCGGAATACAGATACGCAGTATTTT
cdr3_aa: CASSSRGRNTDTQYF

clone_size: -
d_call: -
j_call: TRBJ1-1
v_call: TRBV5-5
cdr3_nt: TGTGCCAGCAGCTGGGGGACATCCATCCAAAGGACTGAAGCTTTCTTT
cdr3_aa: CASSWGTSIQRTEAFF

clone_size: once
d_call: -
j_call: TRBJ1-1
v_call: TRBV11-2
cdr3_nt: TGTGCCAGCAGCTTATGGGCGGAACCCACTGAAGCTTTCTTT
cdr3_aa: CASSLWAEPTEAFF

clone_size: once
d_call: TRBD1
j_call: TRBJ1-3
v_call: TRBV19
cdr3_nt: TGTGCCCAGGACCAGGACAGGGGGAATTCGGCTGGAAACACCATATATTTT
cdr3_aa: CAQDQDRGNSAGNTIYF

clone_size: -
d_call: TRBD1
j_call: TRBJ1-1
v_call: TRBV2
cdr3_nt: TGTGCCAGCATCACAGGGGGCTGGGGCACTGAAGCTTTCTTT
cdr3_aa: CASITGGWGTEAFF

clone_size: -
d_call: TRBD1
j_call: TRBJ1-2
v_call: TRBV19
cdr3_nt: TGTGCCAGTATGGACCCTTCTAGGGACAGGATATATGGCTACACCTTC
cdr3_aa: CASMDPSRDRIYGYTF

clone_size: -
d_call: -
j_call: TRBJ1-1
v_call: TRBV5-4
cdr3_nt: TGTGCCAGCAGCTTGGGGGCAGGGACCGGGTCGGGTCGTGGCACTGAAGCTTTCTTT
cdr3_aa: CASSLGAGTGSGRGTEAFF

clone_size: -
d_call: -
j_call: TRBJ2-3
v_call: TRBV9
cdr3_nt: TGTGCCAGCAGCGTAGGAGAGGACGGCACAGATACGCAGTATTTT
cdr3_aa: CASSVGEDGTDTQYF

clone_size: -
d_call: -
j_call: TRBJ2-7
v_call: TRBV14
cdr3_nt: TGTGCCAGCAGCCTTAGCTCCTACGAGCAGTACTTC
cdr3_aa: CASSLSSYEQYF

clone_size: large
d_call: -
j_call: TRBJ1-2
v_call: TRBV25-1
cdr3_nt: TGTGCCAGCAGTGATTACTATGGCTACACCTTC
cdr3_aa: CASSDYYGYTF

clone_size: few
d_call: TRBD1
j_call: TRBJ1-2
v_call: TRBV14
cdr3_nt: TGTGCCAGCAGCCAAACCCAGGGGGCTGGCTATGGCTACACCTTC
cdr3_aa: CASSQTQGAGYGYTF

clone_size: once
d_call: TRBD1
j_call: TRBJ2-7
v_call: TRBV5-6
cdr3_nt: TGTGCCAGCAGCTTGTTGGGGACAGGGTCCTACGAGCAGTACTTC
cdr3_aa: CASSLLGTGSYEQYF

clone_size: -
d_call: -
j_call: TRBJ2-5
v_call: TRBV2
cdr3_nt: TGTGCCATCGTGGCCAGGTACAAAGAGACCCAGTACTTC
cdr3_aa: CAIVARYKETQYF

clone_size: -
d_call: -
j_call: TRBJ1-5
v_call: TRBV27
cdr3_nt: TGTGCCAGCAGTTTTGCCGGCAGCAATCAGCCCCAGCATTTT
cdr3_aa: CASSFAGSNQPQHF